The 8 T cell receptor beta chains below come from one sample, sequenced in a study of cytomegalovirus exposure and HLA in healthy donors. The PCR contained 60 Vbeta and 13 Jbeta primers. The assay was immunoSEQ multiplex PCR, and TCRdb's table has in-frame clones only and misses some. The sample holds roughly 80,000 clones; roughly 80% are singletons and the top ten take roughly 2.3%. The sequenced material came from PBMCs. Source of these receptors: a woman aged 45-65 years in good health and CMV-seronegative.

This clone was detected a few times. The chain has TRBV5-6 and TRBJ2-7; 10 bases align to TRBD1. J was trimmed by 9 bases and V by 4 bases; bases with no gene match: 7. The germline V gene has CDR1 SGHDT and CDR2 YYEEEE. This CDR3 comprises 13 residues. The DNA of the CDR3 is TGTGCCAGCAGCACGTGGACAGGGGGTATGCAGTACTTC. Translation: CASSTWTGGMQYF.

The table lists this clone with a count of one. The chain uses TRBV10-2 and TRBJ1-1; tentatively, D is TRBD1 (6 bases). This CDR3 contains 14 residues. The V and J ends lost 2 bases and 7 bases respectively, with 14 bases between them. CDR1 and CDR2 (germline): WSHSY, SAAADI. The CDR3 DNA follows: TGCGCCAGCAGTGAGCGGACAGAGGGACATGAAGCTTTCTTT. It specifies CASSERTEGHEAFF.

The V gene is TRBV11-1, the J gene TRBJ2-3, with a possible D match to TRBD2 (6 bases). V dropped 5 bases and J dropped 4 bases, with 22 bases sitting between them. This CDR3 spans 17 amino acids. Germline CDR1 reads SGHAT; CDR2 reads FQDESV (reference sequence). This CDR3 reads CASSLEGPKSVSDTQYF. The CDR3 nucleotides are TGTGCCAGCAGCCTGGAGGGTCCAAAGAGTGTTTCAGATACGCAGTATTTT.

The table lists this clone with a few counts. This sequence joins TRBV9 and TRBJ2-3; D is possibly TRBD2 (6 bases). V lost 8 bases and J lost 5, with 15 bases in between. The CDR3 covers 13 residues. Per germline, CDR1 SGDLS and CDR2 YYNGEE. The CDR3 DNA follows: TGTGCCAGTGGCGGAGGGGCAGGAGATACGCAGTATTTT. It encodes CASGGGAGDTQYF.

The rearrangement links TRBV7-3 to TRBJ2-3, with TRBD1 matching 9 bases. Germline V gene lookup returns CDR1 SGHTA and CDR2 FQGTGA. V shed 1 base, J shed 3 bases, and the junction held 2 bases outside the gene matches. This CDR3 has 15 amino acids. For the CDR3, the DNA is TGTGCCAGCAGCTTAAGGGACAGGGAAACAGATACGCAGTATTTT. Its translation: CASSLRDRETDTQYF. Using reference TRBV7-3 and TRBJ2-3 for the parts outside the CDR3, the full variable domain is GAGVSQTPSNKVTEKGKYVELRCDPISGHTALYWYRQSLGQGPEFLIYFQGTGAADDSGLPNDRFFAVRPEGSVSTLKIQRTERGDSAVYLCASSLRDRETDTQYFGPGTRLTVL.

The rearrangement uses TRBV7-8 and TRBJ1-2, with no clear D. V was cut by 4 bases and J by 3 bases, with 12 bases left in between. The CDR3 runs 14 residues. CDR1 is SGHVS and CDR2 is FQNEAQ in the germline V gene. The CDR3: CASSSHEEDYGYTF. CDR3 DNA: TGTGCCAGCAGCTCACACGAAGAGGACTATGGCTACACCTTC.

This chain links TRBV7-9 with TRBJ1-5; 7 bases map to TRBD1. The CDR3 extends over 15 amino acids. Germline loops: CDR1 SEHNR, CDR2 FQNEAQ (reference sequence). V trimming: 5 bases; J trimming: 2 bases; junction bases outside the gene matches: 6. The CDR3 here is CASSRTGPGNQPQHF. CDR3 DNA sequence: TGTGCCAGCAGCCGGACAGGTCCGGGCAATCAGCCCCAGCATTTT.

This sequence joins TRBV7-9 and TRBJ1-2, with TRBD1 as a possible D gene (5 bases). The ends were cut back, 8 bases at V and 4 bases at J, with 17 bases in the middle. The CDR3 is 14 amino acids. Germline V CDR1 and CDR2: SEHNR, FQNEAQ (reference sequence). In DNA form, the CDR3 reads TGTGCCAGCGCTTCAGGGCCCATTGCCTATGGCTACACCTTC. It is translated as CASASGPIAYGYTF.